This T cell receptor beta chain was captured in a study of T cells in lung cancer brain metastases. Germline V gene sequence: CDR1 SGDLS, CDR2 YYNGEE. Trimming took off 3 bases at V and 0 bases at J, with 12 bases between the two ends. The CDR3 has 16 amino acids. Measured with immunoSEQ multiplex PCR; TCRdb has only the in-frame clones, and not every one. The sample has around 1,600 clones; about 80% are singletons. The chain recombines TRBV9 with TRBJ1-4; D is unclear. The receptor's source is a man aged 70-80 years with non-small cell lung cancer. Material for sequencing was tumor tissue from the primary lung tumor. CDR3 amino acids: CASSAHSDATNEKLFF. The CDR3 nucleotides read TGTGCCAGCAGCGCTCACTCCGACGCAACTAATGAAAAACTGTTTTTT.